A single sample gave rise to the 13 T cell receptor beta chains below, sequenced in a study of blood T cell repertoires in COVID-19. Data came from immunoSEQ multiplex PCR; TCRdb stores just in-frame clones and leaves some out. The table has about 220,000 clones, 85% to 90% seen once. Sequenced sample: PBMCs or T cells enriched from blood (not recorded which). The receptors were sampled from a woman between 18 and 30 years old in a cohort exposed to, infected with or recovered from COVID-19 (not recorded which).

The J gene is TRBJ2-1, the V gene TRBV24-1; 9 bases map to TRBD2. The CDR3 runs to 15 residues. Germline values: CDR1 KGHDR, CDR2 SFDVKD. The trim removed 4 bases at V and 3 bases at J, leaving 3 bases unmatched. The DNA for the CDR3 is TGTGCCACCAGTGAGGATAGCGGGAGCTACAATGAGCAGTTCTTC. Amino acids: CATSEDSGSYNEQFF.

The chain employs TRBV18 and TRBJ1-3; D gene uncertain. CDR1 is KGHSH, CDR2 LQKENI, per germline. The CDR3 is made up of 13 amino acids. Trimming cost V 3 bases and J 3 bases, with 6 bases left between them. DNA of the CDR3: TGTGCCAGCTCACCCCCGGGTGGAAACACCATATATTTT. The encoded protein is CASSPPGGNTIYF. The complete variable domain, with remaining parts taken from reference TRBV18 and TRBJ1-3, reads NAGVMQNPRHLVRRRGQEARLRCSPMKGHSHVYWYRQLPEEGLKFMVYLQKENIIDESGMPKERFSAEFPKEGPSILRIQQVVRGDSAAYFCASSPPGGNTIYFGEGSWLTVV.

The chain combines TRBV7-3 with TRBJ1-2; D is perhaps TRBD1 (5 bases). Germline V gene sequence: CDR1 SGHTA, CDR2 FQGTGA. Between the trimmed V and J ends, which lost 5 bases and 0 bases, there was a span of 31 bases. This CDR3 comprises 21 residues. CDR3 bases: TGTGCCAGCAGCCCATCGGGACTAGGAAGCCGCAACCTCAATTCTAACTATGGCTACACCTTC. This gives the protein CASSPSGLGSRNLNSNYGYTF. The full variable domain, completed using reference TRBV7-3 and TRBJ1-2, is GAGVSQTPSNKVTEKGKYVELRCDPISGHTALYWYRQSLGQGPEFLIYFQGTGAADDSGLPNDRFFAVRPEGSVSTLKIQRTERGDSAVYLCASSPSGLGSRNLNSNYGYTFGSGTRLTVV.

The chain carries TRBV27 and TRBJ2-3; 10 nucleotides line up with TRBD1. Germline V lookup: CDR1 MNHEY, CDR2 SMNVEV (reference sequence). The length of the CDR3 is 16 residues. The junction had 10 bases not matched to a gene; V was cut back by 7 bases and J by 3 bases. The CDR3 region is CASNNGDRGGTDTQYF. CDR3 bases: TGTGCCAGCAATAACGGGGACAGGGGAGGGACAGATACGCAGTATTTT.

The V call is TRBV11-2, the J call TRBJ2-7; weak D call: TRBD1 (7 bases). This CDR3 spans 13 amino acids. Germline values: CDR1 SGHAT, CDR2 FQNNGV. V shed 0 bases and J shed 6 bases, with 9 bases lying between them. CDR3 DNA sequence: TGTGCCAGCAGCTTAGACAGGGGGGTCGAGCAGTACTTC. Protein product: CASSLDRGVEQYF. Filled out from reference TRBV11-2 and TRBJ2-7, the complete variable domain reads EAGVAQSPRYKIIEKRQSVAFWCNPISGHATLYWYQQILGQGPKLLIQFQNNGVVDDSQLPKDRFSAERLKGVDSTLKIQPAKLEDSAVYLCASSLDRGVEQYFGPGTRLTVT.

The rearrangement links TRBV5-4 to TRBJ2-7; D is perhaps TRBD2 (7 bases). From germline, CDR1 is SGHNT and CDR2 YYREEE (reference sequence). This CDR3 is 15 amino acids long. Between the trimmed V and J ends, which lost 0 bases and 3 bases, there was a span of 13 bases. CDR3 loop: CASSLAKRGGYEQYF. Written as DNA, the CDR3 is TGTGCCAGCAGCTTGGCCAAAAGGGGGGGCTACGAGCAGTACTTC.

This chain uses TRBV14 with TRBJ1-2, with TRBD1 matching over 8 bases. J gave up 4 bases and V 1 base, and 5 bases lay outside the gene matches. CDR1 and CDR2 from the germline V gene are SGHDN and FVKESK. The CDR3 contains 15 residues. The CDR3 here is CASSQGTGPGYGYTF. The CDR3 bases are TGTGCCAGCAGCCAAGGGACAGGGCCCGGCTATGGCTACACCTTC.

CDR3 region: CASTTPGSYGYTF. CDR3 in DNA: TGTGCCAGCACCACACCGGGGAGCTATGGCTACACCTTC. The genes are TRBV12-3 or TRBV12-4 and TRBJ1-2; D ambiguous. V lost 7 bases and J lost 4, with 13 bases in between. The CDR3 has 13 amino acids.

This chain joins TRBV4-2 and TRBJ2-3, with 8 bases aligning to TRBD2. J lost 2 bases, V lost 1 base, and 11 bases had no gene match. Germline CDR1 is LGHNA and CDR2 is YNFKEQ. The CDR3 loop spans 18 amino acids. The CDR3 sequence: CASSQVPAGGLPTDTQYF. The CDR3 DNA is TGTGCCAGCAGCCAAGTCCCTGCGGGGGGCCTACCCACAGATACGCAGTATTTT.

The genes are TRBV7-9 and TRBJ2-1; D unclear. Germline CDR1 reads SEHNR; CDR2 reads FQNEAQ (reference sequence). CDR3 size: 13 residues. The V and J ends lost 0 bases and 6 bases respectively, with 6 bases between them. The CDR3 DNA reads as TGTGCCAGCAGCTTAGCCCGGGTCAATGAGCAGTTCTTC. Protein: CASSLARVNEQFF.

Here the CDR3 DNA reads TGTGCCAGCAGTGATACAGGGGGCAGTGAGCAGTTCTTC. It translates to CASSDTGGSEQFF. The genes are TRBV12-3 or TRBV12-4 and TRBJ2-1; 9 bases are shared with TRBD1. The CDR3 has 13 residues. V trimming: 5 bases; J trimming: 9 bases; junction bases outside the gene matches: 5.

This chain uses TRBV4-2 with TRBJ1-2; 7 bases agree with TRBD1. V dropped 1 base and J dropped 5; count of bases not matched to a gene: 10. CDR1 LGHNA and CDR2 YNFKEQ come from the germline V gene. This CDR3 spans 16 amino acids. The CDR3 loop reads CASSQARRGQGYGYTF. For the CDR3, the DNA is TGTGCCAGCAGCCAAGCCCGGAGGGGGCAGGGTTATGGCTACACCTTC.

The J gene is TRBJ2-7, the V gene TRBV18; 7 bases are a match to TRBD1. The CDR3 length is 12 residues. V was clipped by 3 bases and J by 6 bases; unmatched bases: 2. Germline V gives CDR1 KGHSH, CDR2 LQKENI. The CDR3 spells CASSPDRVEQYF. DNA of the CDR3: TGTGCCAGCTCACCCGACAGGGTCGAGCAGTACTTC.